Listed here is a single T cell receptor beta chain. No antigen is known for it. No clone much larger than this one lies a single base away; base qualities are absent. The record originates from a study of blood T cell repertoires in COVID-19 (dated by TCRdb to about 2020). Turning to the overall study: The collaborator samples originated in the United States, Italy and Spain and spanned the acute and convalescent phases of COVID-19. The material from the prospective study consisted of cDNA or gDNA derived from T cells, B-cell-depleted T cells, or PBMCs. Deeply sampled blood TCRbeta repertoires from subjects exposed to, actively infected with, or recovered from COVID-19 were included in the dataset. A freely available public database, intended as a resource for researchers studying the immune response to SARS-CoV-2, is where the repertoires were released. Samples came from the ongoing ImmuneRACE study (first 160 participants) plus 1,254 subjects from 6 global collaborators. Sample metadata almost always included a de-identified subject ID, COVID-19 status, age in years and sex. Where available, HLA class I and class II types were obtained from metadata supplied by the sample provider rather than from assay-based typing. Findings and caveats that apply to the study as a whole: The quantity of clinical and demographic metadata differed by source and by participant and was supplied without curation.

Enrolling through a virtual design, the prospective study's participants ranged in age from about 18 to 89 years and lived across about two dozen United States geographic areas. In the prospective study, cohorts were assigned on the basis of participant-reported clinical history obtained from a screening survey and a study questionnaire. Each participant in the prospective study had whole blood, serum and a nasopharyngeal or oropharyngeal swab collected by mobile phlebotomists. Over a 2-month period, participants in the prospective study had the option of providing additional blood draws and questionnaires. Before DNA extraction, prospective study blood samples were shipped either frozen or at room temperature. The CDR3 numbers 16 residues from cysteine through phenylalanine. Here the CDR3 DNA is all that survives: 48 bases in frame from base 1. V is shortened by 0 bases, J by 0 bases, and the region joining them spans 12 bases. Reading the germline V gene gives CDR1 SGDLS and CDR2 YYNGEE.

TCRbeta CDR3 regions were amplified from genomic DNA using the immunoSEQ Assay, a bias-controlled multiplex PCR. The original methods were these. Within the assay, amplification of reference gene primers was used to estimate how many nucleated cells each sample contained. Sequence reads were collapsed and filtered to measure the absolute abundance of every unique TCRbeta CDR3 rearrangement. Productive Simpson clonality was computed per sample as the square root of Simpson's diversity index over productive rearrangements. The clones in this table, taken by TCRdb from immuneACCESS, are in-frame only. Not every clone is retained; where verified, under half of the shortfall comes from an unresolved V gene, and the cause of the rest is unknown. The V and J calls and clone size were taken over from that table, and D and trimming were inferred from the DNA. Within this sample are hundreds of thousands of clones, with about 90% of them counted one time only. Of the sample, under 2% falls within the top ten clones.

Source material: PBMCs or T cells enriched from blood (not recorded which). The chain is encoded by TRBV9 joined to TRBJ2-5; the D region possibly corresponds to TRBD1 (6 bases align). The receptor's source is a woman aged 18-29 years with acute COVID-19. The nucleotide sequence is TGTGCCAGCAGCGTAGCTCTCGGGACAAACCAAGAGACCCAGTACTTC. This sequence encodes CASSVALGTNQETQYF.